These 31 T cell receptor beta chains share one sample of origin, sequenced in a study of blood T cell repertoires in COVID-19. Some clones are missing from TCRdb's copy, which holds only in-frame ones; the method was immunoSEQ multiplex PCR. This table has hundreds of thousands of clones, 85% to 90% appearing once. The specimen was PBMCs or T cells enriched from blood (not recorded which). The source is a man in his fifties who had been exposed to COVID-19.

J is TRBJ1-1 and V is TRBV13; 9 bases match TRBD1. V dropped 6 bases and J dropped 3; count of bases not matched to a gene: 5. The germline V gene has CDR1 PRHDT and CDR2 FYEKMQ (reference sequence). The CDR3 length is 14 residues. The CDR3 sequence: CASRQTGGDTEAFF. The CDR3 nucleotides read TGTGCCAGCAGACAGACAGGGGGGGACACTGAAGCTTTCTTT. The full variable domain, in which reference TRBV13 and TRBJ1-1 provide the parts outside the CDR3, is AAGVIQSPRHLIKEKRETATLKCYPIPRHDTVYWYQQGPGQDPQFLISFYEKMQSDKGSIPDRFSAQQFSDYHSELNMSSLELGDSALYFCASRQTGGDTEAFFGQGTRLTVV.

This chain joins TRBV5-1 and TRBJ1-5; a weak D match, TRBD1 (6 bases). V gave up 3 bases and J gave up 6 bases, with 13 bases separating them. This CDR3 contains 14 residues. Looked up from germline, CDR1 is SGHRS and CDR2 is YFSETQ. CDR3 nucleotide sequence: TGCGCCAGCAGCTCGGGGGGGCAGGGTCAGCCCCAGCATTTT. Protein sequence: CASSSGGQGQPQHF.

The CDR3 bases are TGTGCCAGCTCACCAATGATAGCGGGAGCTGAGGAGCAGTACGTC. Encoded protein: CASSPMIAGAEEQYV. V and J are TRBV18 and TRBJ2-7; 9 nucleotides match TRBD2. Germline-derived CDR1 and CDR2 are KGHSH and LQKENI. CDR3 size: 15 residues. J was trimmed by 7 bases and V by 2 bases; bases with no gene match: 9.

V is TRBV2 and J is TRBJ1-2, with 8 bases lining up with TRBD1. The CDR3 sequence is 12 residues long. CDR1 SNHLY and CDR2 FYNNEI come from the germline V gene. J lost 4 bases, V lost 6 bases, and 1 base had no gene match. CDR3 amino acids: CASSDRGYGYTF. The CDR3 DNA follows: TGTGCCAGCAGCGACAGGGGCTATGGCTACACCTTC.

This chain joins TRBV12-3 or TRBV12-4 and TRBJ1-1; D is possibly TRBD1 (6 bases). V lost 1 base and J 7 bases, leaving 10 bases between the germline ends. The CDR3 sequence is 13 residues long. The CDR3, as DNA: TGTGCCAGCAGTTTAGACAGGGTGCGTGAAGCTTTCTTT. It codes for CASSLDRVREAFF.

The chain couples TRBV18 to TRBJ2-1; 9 bases line up with TRBD1. CDR3 length: 12 amino acids. CDR1 is KGHSH and CDR2 is LQKENI in the germline V gene. The junction had 6 bases not matched to a gene; V was cut back by 2 bases and J by 16 bases. This CDR3 reads CASSPVGTGFFF. In DNA form, the CDR3 reads TGTGCCAGCTCACCAGTCGGGACAGGGTTCTTCTTC.

The count of this clone is one. The chain joins TRBV5-5 to TRBJ2-7, with 11 bases matching TRBD1. The CDR3 contains 16 residues. Losses at the gene ends were 5 bases for V and 3 bases for J; bases not matched to a gene: 10. CDR1 is SGHKS, CDR2 YYEKEE, per germline (reference sequence). The CDR3 reads CASSFTGQGDFYEQYV. CDR3 DNA: TGTGCCAGCAGTTTCACGGGACAGGGGGATTTCTACGAGCAGTACGTC.

The chain has TRBV6-4 and TRBJ2-1; 10 nucleotides align to TRBD2. This CDR3 is 18 amino acids long. Germline CDR1 reads MRHNA; CDR2 reads SNTAGT. J gave up 0 bases and V 3 bases, and 8 bases lay outside the gene matches. The CDR3 protein is CASSDQLAGERSYNEQFF. The CDR3 bases are TGTGCCAGCAGTGATCAGCTAGCGGGGGAACGCTCCTACAATGAGCAGTTCTTC.

The chain is built from TRBV28 and TRBJ1-1; D might be TRBD1 (5 bases). Germline lookup yields CDR1 MDHEN and CDR2 SYDVKM. The CDR3 sequence is 14 residues long. Trimming left V 3 bases short and J 2 bases short, with 10 bases between. This CDR3 is CASSFGGPNTEAFF. The CDR3 DNA follows: TGTGCCAGCAGTTTCGGGGGTCCCAACACTGAAGCTTTCTTT.

The gene calls are TRBV6-5 and TRBJ1-1; the D gene is possibly TRBD1 (5 bases). Trimming removed 4 bases from V and 1 base from J, with 13 bases in between. Looked up from germline, CDR1 is MNHEY and CDR2 is SVGAGI. The CDR3 has 15 amino acids. The CDR3 nucleotides read TGTGCCAGCAGTTTGTACGACAGACAGAACACTGAAGCTTTCTTT. The encoded protein is CASSLYDRQNTEAFF.

V usage is TRBV4-1 and J usage is TRBJ1-2, with D perhaps matching TRBD1 (6 bases). Germline lookup yields CDR1 MGHRA and CDR2 YSYEKL. Trimming stripped 4 bases from V and 8 bases from J, with 26 bases between. This CDR3 spans 17 amino acids. Here the CDR3 reads CASSPTWPGQPAGGYTF. Written as DNA, the CDR3 is TGCGCCAGCAGCCCCACTTGGCCCGGACAGCCCGCAGGGGGCTACACCTTC.

This chain connects TRBV11-3 to TRBJ2-1, with TRBD2 identical over 10 bases. Germline V gene sequence: CDR1 SGHNT, CDR2 YENEEA. There are 15 residues in the CDR3. V lost 5 bases to trimming and J lost 8 bases; unmatched junction nucleotides: 9. For the CDR3, the DNA is TGTGCCAGCAGCCCGCAGGCTAGCGGGAGACATGAGCAGTTCTTC. This codes for CASSPQASGRHEQFF.

J is TRBJ1-2 and V is TRBV10-3; D gene ambiguous. CDR1 is ENHRY and CDR2 is SYGVKD in the germline V gene. Trimming left V 8 bases short and J 2 bases short, with 12 bases between. The CDR3 extends over 13 amino acids. CDR3 nucleotides: TGTGCCATCGGGAGGGAGGGCAACTATGGCTACACCTTC. It encodes CAIGREGNYGYTF.

The chain couples TRBV19 to TRBJ1-2, with TRBD1 as a possible D gene (5 bases). This CDR3 has 13 amino acids. Germline CDR1 reads LNHDA; CDR2 reads SQIVND (reference sequence). V was shortened by 6 bases and J by 2 bases, with 10 bases between the two germline ends. The CDR3 spells CASSPDTNYGYTF. CDR3 in DNA: TGTGCCAGTAGCCCGGACACGAACTATGGCTACACCTTC.

The chain couples TRBV20-1 to TRBJ1-5; 9 bases are a match to TRBD1. CDR3 size: 15 residues. Germline V gene lookup returns CDR1 DFQATT and CDR2 SNEGSKA (reference sequence). J lost 5 bases, V lost 3 bases, and 8 bases had no gene match. The DNA of the CDR3 is TGCAGTGCTAGTCGGACAGGGGCTCCCGATCAGCCCCAGCATTTT. This translates into CSASRTGAPDQPQHF.

V usage is TRBV19 and J usage is TRBJ2-5; D remains ambiguous. The V end was cut by 1 base, the J end by 0 bases, with 15 bases between. Germline lookup yields CDR1 LNHDA and CDR2 SQIVND (reference sequence). This CDR3 is built from 17 residues. The CDR3 DNA reads as TGTGCCAGTAGTATAGGGGCAGTTAATATGTACCAAGAGACCCAGTACTTC. Amino acids: CASSIGAVNMYQETQYF. Based on the CDR3 plus reference TRBV19 and TRBJ2-5, the full variable domain is DGGITQSPKYLFRKEGQNVTLSCEQNLNHDAMYWYRQDPGQGLRLIYYSQIVNDFQKGDIAEGYSVSREKKESFPLTVTSAQKNPTAFYLCASSIGAVNMYQETQYFGPGTRLLVL.

V is TRBV10-3 and J is TRBJ1-2; 7 nucleotides line up with TRBD1. Per germline, CDR1 ENHRY and CDR2 SYGVKD. The ends lost 6 bases at V and 7 bases at J; junction bases unmatched: 11. This CDR3 spans 14 amino acids. This CDR3 is CAIRMNRGSGGYTF. CDR3 nucleotides: TGTGCCATCAGGATGAACAGGGGAAGTGGTGGCTACACCTTC.

The V and J genes are TRBV18 and TRBJ1-2, with TRBD1 matching 8 bases. V lost 6 bases to trimming and J lost 3 bases; unmatched junction nucleotides: 12. The germline V gene encodes CDR1 KGHSH and CDR2 LQKENI. The CDR3 has 16 residues. CDR3 bases: TGTGCCAGCTCGGCCCTTGCGGGACAGGAAGACTATGGCTACACCTTC. Translation gives CASSALAGQEDYGYTF.

The CDR3 bases are TGTGCCAGCAGCCATAGCACAGATACGCAGTATTTT. This sequence encodes CASSHSTDTQYF. The chain couples TRBV12-3 or TRBV12-4 to TRBJ2-3; unclear D gene. Trimming left V 6 bases short and J 0 bases short, with 4 bases between. The CDR3 runs to 12 residues.

The chain has TRBV18 and TRBJ2-3; unclear D gene. The CDR3 loop spans 13 amino acids. Germline CDR1 KGHSH, CDR2 LQKENI. The germline V and J ends were trimmed by 5 bases and 4 bases, with 10 bases remaining between them. The CDR3 is CASSSRLADTQYF. Written as DNA, the CDR3 is TGTGCCAGCTCATCGAGACTCGCAGATACGCAGTATTTT.

This clone was seen a few times. Other DNA sequences from this sample encode an identical CDR3 as well. V usage is TRBV30 and J usage is TRBJ1-1; a possible D gene is TRBD1 (6 bases). The CDR3 spans 13 residues. V shed 0 bases and J shed 3 bases, with 8 bases lying between them. The V gene's germline CDR1 is GTSNPN and CDR2 SVGIG (reference sequence). CDR3: CAWSVGGDTEAFF. CDR3 in DNA: TGTGCCTGGAGTGTAGGGGGAGACACTGAAGCTTTCTTT.

J is TRBJ2-3 and V is TRBV28; no clear D gene. Germline V gives CDR1 MDHEN, CDR2 SYDVKM. The V end was cut by 2 bases, the J end by 10 bases, with 16 bases between. The CDR3 has 14 amino acids. The CDR3 protein is CASSLRLPFEAQYF. CDR3 sequence (DNA): TGTGCCAGCAGTTTAAGGTTGCCCTTCGAGGCGCAGTATTTT.

The chain carries TRBV27 and TRBJ1-5; 8 bases align to TRBD1. The CDR3 has 14 amino acids. V gave up 6 bases and J gave up 3 bases; unmatched junction bases: 4. CDR1 is MNHEY, CDR2 SMNVEV, per germline (reference sequence). CDR3 protein: CASRIQGDNQPQHF. Here the CDR3 DNA reads TGTGCCAGCAGAATACAGGGGGACAATCAGCCCCAGCATTTT.

The rearrangement uses TRBV6-1 and TRBJ1-4; D unresolved. From germline, CDR1 is MNHNS and CDR2 SASEGT. Deletions cut 2 bases from V and 0 bases from J, with 7 bases between. CDR3 size: 15 residues. The CDR3 DNA follows: TGTGCCAGCAGTGAACAGATTGCAACTAATGAAAAACTGTTTTTT. This translates into CASSEQIATNEKLFF.

This chain links TRBV7-3 with TRBJ1-1, with 7 bases matching TRBD1. Looked up from germline, CDR1 is SGHTA and CDR2 is FQGTGA. This CDR3 is 14 amino acids long. The J segment lost 2 bases and the V segment lost 4 bases, leaving 4 bases of the junction unmatched. CDR3 loop: CASSYRGENTEAFF. The CDR3 region has the DNA TGTGCCAGCAGCTACAGGGGTGAAAACACTGAAGCTTTCTTT.

The chain has TRBV6-5 and TRBJ1-2; weak D call: TRBD1 (5 bases). The V end was cut by 2 bases, the J end by 4 bases, with 8 bases between. Looked up from germline, CDR1 is MNHEY and CDR2 is SVGAGI. This CDR3 has 13 residues. Here the CDR3 reads CASSYAGGYGYTF. In DNA form, the CDR3 reads TGTGCCAGCAGTTACGCGGGGGGCTATGGCTACACCTTC.

V is TRBV13 and J is TRBJ1-2; 8 nucleotides align to TRBD1. Trimming at V came to 5 bases and at J to 8 bases, leaving 13 bases not matched to a gene. From germline, CDR1 is PRHDT and CDR2 FYEKMQ (reference sequence). This CDR3 is 15 amino acids long. The CDR3 region has the DNA TGTGCCAGCAGCCCGCGGACAGGGTCTGTATGGGGCTACACCTTC. Amino acid sequence: CASSPRTGSVWGYTF.

This rearrangement joins TRBV30 to TRBJ2-2, with 7 bases identical to TRBD1. The germline V gene encodes CDR1 GTSNPN and CDR2 SVGIG (reference sequence). The trim removed 2 bases at V and 3 bases at J, leaving 6 bases unmatched. There are 15 residues in the CDR3. CDR3 in DNA: TGTGCCTGGAGTCTATCGGACAGGCACACCGGGGAGCTGTTTTTT. Its translation is CAWSLSDRHTGELFF.

The chain uses TRBV9 and TRBJ1-2, with D uncertain. The CDR3 extends over 11 amino acids. The germline V and J ends were trimmed by 5 bases and 1 base, with 3 bases remaining between them. Per germline, CDR1 SGDLS and CDR2 YYNGEE. This CDR3 reads CASSRNYGYTF. The CDR3 DNA is TGTGCCAGCAGTCGTAACTATGGCTACACCTTC.

V gene TRBV3-1 (or the pseudogene TRBV3-2) combines with J gene TRBJ2-1; 8 bases line up with TRBD2. The trim removed 4 bases at V and 12 bases at J, leaving 8 bases unmatched. This CDR3 is 13 amino acids long. Germline CDR1 and CDR2: LGHDT and YNNKEL (reference sequence). The CDR3 loop is CASSRESGSPQFF. The CDR3, as DNA: TGTGCCAGCAGCCGAGAGAGCGGGAGTCCGCAGTTCTTC.

The rearrangement links TRBV2 to TRBJ1-4; D not certain. Germline V gene sequence: CDR1 SNHLY, CDR2 FYNNEI. The germline V and J ends were trimmed by 2 bases and 4 bases, with 11 bases remaining between them. The CDR3 has 15 residues. CDR3 loop: CASSELLGSNEKLFF. DNA for the CDR3: TGTGCCAGCAGTGAACTATTGGGGAGTAATGAAAAACTGTTTTTT.